The 27 T cell receptor beta chains below all came from one sample that was sequenced in a study of blood T cell repertoires in COVID-19. Method: immunoSEQ multiplex PCR; TCRdb's copy keeps in-frame clones and lacks some. There are some 67,000 clones in the sample; approximately 79% occur only once, and approximately 6.8% lies in the top ten. The specimen sequenced was peripheral blood. The origin of the receptors is an older woman with acute or convalescent COVID-19.

The chain joins TRBV3-1 (or the pseudogene TRBV3-2) to TRBJ2-3, with D possibly matching TRBD2 (6 bases). Trimming pared 4 bases from V and 5 bases from J, leaving 16 bases between. This CDR3 has 15 residues. Per germline, CDR1 LGHDT and CDR2 YNNKEL (reference sequence). The CDR3 region has the DNA TGTGCCAGCAGCCCAGAAGTGGGGACTCTAGATACGCAGTATTTT. Its protein is CASSPEVGTLDTQYF.

The chain joins TRBV6-4 to TRBJ1-6, with TRBD1 as a possible D gene (5 bases). Germline V CDR1 and CDR2: MRHNA, SNTAGT. The ends were cut back, 0 bases at V and 7 bases at J, with 10 bases in the middle. The CDR3 length is 15 residues. The CDR3 DNA is TGTGCCAGCAGTGACTCTGGGGCAGGGAATTCACCCCTCCACTTT. Translating gives CASSDSGAGNSPLHF.

Worth noting for this clone: This sample includes further DNA sequences coding for the same CDR3. The CDR3 nucleotides are TGTGCCTGGAGTGAAGGGGGGGGGACTGAAGCTTTCTTT. Protein sequence: CAWSEGGGTEAFF. V and J are TRBV30 and TRBJ1-1, with TRBD1 as a possible D gene (6 bases). In germline, CDR1 is GTSNPN, CDR2 SVGIG (reference sequence). The germline V and J ends were trimmed by 1 base and 5 bases, with 11 bases remaining between them. There are 13 residues in the CDR3.

This clone was seen just once. The chain links TRBV6-5 to TRBJ1-1, with D possibly matching TRBD1 (6 bases). CDR1 is MNHEY, CDR2 SVGAGI, per germline. V was cut by 5 bases and J by 4 bases, with 17 bases left in between. The CDR3 spans 15 residues. CDR3: CASSRAGVEGTEAFF. CDR3 nucleotides: TGTGCCAGCAGTAGAGCAGGGGTCGAGGGCACTGAAGCTTTCTTT.

The chain links TRBV30 to TRBJ2-7; tentatively, D is TRBD1 (5 bases). Germline loops: CDR1 GTSNPN, CDR2 SVGIG (reference sequence). V gave up 5 bases and J gave up 2 bases, with 16 bases separating them. CDR3 length equals 14 residues. The CDR3 bases are TGTGCCTGGCGACCCCGTGGGGCCACCTACGAGCAGTACTTC. It translates to CAWRPRGATYEQYF. Full variable domain (missing parts from reference TRBV30 and TRBJ2-7): SQTIHQWPATLVQPVGSPLSLECTVEGTSNPNLYWYRQAAGRGLQLLFYSVGIGQISSEVPQNLSASRPQDRQFILSSKKLLLSDSGFYLCAWRPRGATYEQYFGPGTRLTVT.

This clone was seen only once. V usage is TRBV5-1 and J usage is TRBJ1-1; D is ambiguous. CDR1 and CDR2 (germline): SGHRS, YFSETQ. V dropped 4 bases and J dropped 0 bases, with 13 bases sitting between them. The CDR3 is 15 amino acids. The CDR3 reads CASSLTTPMNTEAFF. DNA of the CDR3: TGCGCCAGCAGCCTCACGACACCTATGAACACTGAAGCTTTCTTT.

The rearrangement links TRBV11-2 to TRBJ2-7, with 7 bases lining up with TRBD1. The junction had 4 bases not matched to a gene; V was cut back by 3 bases and J by 5 bases. In germline, CDR1 is SGHAT, CDR2 FQNNGV. This CDR3 is built from 13 residues. The chain's CDR3 is CASSFSTGDEQYF. The CDR3 coding sequence is TGTGCCAGCAGCTTTTCAACAGGGGACGAGCAGTACTTC.

V and J are TRBV6-1 and TRBJ1-5; 7 bases match TRBD1. This CDR3 has 15 residues. Germline values: CDR1 MNHNS, CDR2 SASEGT. V dropped 3 bases and J dropped 5; count of bases not matched to a gene: 7. CDR3 nucleotides: TGTGCCAGCAGTGAGACCGACAGGGTATATCAGCCCCAGCATTTT. Translated, it gives CASSETDRVYQPQHF.

The count of this clone is one. This chain links TRBV11-1 with TRBJ2-5, with 9 nucleotides matching TRBD1. The CDR3 loop spans 16 amino acids. V was pared by 5 bases and J by 2 bases, with 9 bases of the junction left unmatched. Germline CDR1 reads SGHAT; CDR2 reads FQDESV (reference sequence). The CDR3 loop is CASSRTGGPHQETQYF. In DNA form, the CDR3 reads TGTGCCAGCAGCCGAACAGGGGGCCCCCATCAAGAGACCCAGTACTTC.

This clone turned up a few times. The J gene is TRBJ1-1, the V gene TRBV9; 8 nucleotides line up with TRBD1. Germline V gives CDR1 SGDLS, CDR2 YYNGEE. J was trimmed by 5 bases and V by 5 bases; bases with no gene match: 5. The CDR3 sequence is 13 residues long. CDR3 amino acids: CASSKTGETEAFF. The CDR3 DNA sequence: TGTGCCAGCAGTAAGACAGGGGAAACTGAAGCTTTCTTT.

V gene TRBV6-5 combines with J gene TRBJ2-1; tentative D call: TRBD2 (5 bases). The V gene's germline CDR1 is MNHEY and CDR2 SVGAGI. The CDR3 runs 15 residues. Trimming shortened V by 6 bases and J by 2 bases, and 14 bases separated the two germline ends. CDR3 residues: CASRRGFLTYNEQFF. The CDR3 DNA reads TGTGCCAGCAGAAGAGGGTTCCTTACCTACAATGAGCAGTTCTTC.

The chain employs TRBV2 and TRBJ1-1, with TRBD1 matching over 8 bases. V lost 7 bases to trimming and J lost 4 bases; unmatched junction nucleotides: 5. CDR3 length: 13 residues. Germline CDR1 SNHLY, CDR2 FYNNEI. The CDR3 DNA follows: TGTGCCAGCATGGACAGGGACAGCACTGAAGCTTTCTTT. Protein product: CASMDRDSTEAFF.

J is TRBJ1-5 and V is TRBV24-1, with 12 bases lining up with TRBD1. V gave up 7 bases and J gave up 1 base; unmatched junction bases: 13. CDR1 KGHDR and CDR2 SFDVKD come from the germline V gene. This CDR3 contains 19 residues. The CDR3 nucleotides are TGTGCCACCAGGAATAGAAGGGACAGGGGGCGCGCGAGCAATCAGCCCCAGCATTTT. It encodes CATRNRRDRGRASNQPQHF.

The V call is TRBV24-1, the J call TRBJ2-5, with 7 bases that match TRBD1. This CDR3 region has 14 residues. V lost 2 bases to trimming and J lost 8 bases; unmatched junction nucleotides: 7. CDR1 and CDR2 (germline): KGHDR, SFDVKD. The CDR3 spells CATSDYRQGSTQYF. The CDR3 DNA is TGTGCCACCAGTGATTACCGACAGGGTTCTACCCAGTACTTC.

This sequence joins TRBV2 and TRBJ2-1, with D possibly matching TRBD2 (6 bases). From germline, CDR1 is SNHLY and CDR2 FYNNEI. This CDR3 comprises 12 residues. V dropped 7 bases and J dropped 8 bases, with 12 bases sitting between them. CDR3 bases: TGTGCCAGCACCCTCTCGGGGGATGAGCAGTTCTTC. It is translated as CASTLSGDEQFF.

The rearrangement joins TRBV7-9 to TRBJ2-7, with 11 nucleotides matching TRBD1. Trimming cost V 3 bases and J 6 bases; bases outside gene matches: 7. The CDR3 has 15 residues. Looked up from germline, CDR1 is SEHNR and CDR2 is FQNEAQ (reference sequence). The chain's CDR3 is CASSFLSGTGGEQYF. CDR3 DNA sequence: TGTGCCAGCAGCTTTCTATCCGGGACAGGGGGCGAGCAGTACTTC.

The chain is built from TRBV7-3 and TRBJ2-3; D gene unclear. The CDR3 covers 13 residues. The germline V gene encodes CDR1 SGHTA and CDR2 FQGTGA. V dropped 5 bases and J dropped 2 bases, with 8 bases sitting between them. The CDR3 DNA is TGTGCCAGCAGCCCATTCAACACAGATACGCAGTATTTT. Translated, it gives CASSPFNTDTQYF.

The chain has TRBV7-2 and TRBJ1-1, with D perhaps TRBD1 (6 bases). Trimming removed 5 bases at V and 1 base at J, with 14 bases between. The CDR3 extends over 15 amino acids. Looked up from germline, CDR1 is SGHTA and CDR2 is FQGNSA. The chain's CDR3 is CASSLTRQANTEAFF. CDR3 nucleotide sequence: TGTGCCAGCAGCCTTACCAGACAGGCGAACACTGAAGCTTTCTTT.

The J gene is TRBJ1-1, the V gene TRBV7-9; TRBD1 matches 8 bases. This CDR3 is built from 11 residues. Trimming cost V 5 bases and J 13 bases; bases outside gene matches: 6. Looked up from germline, CDR1 is SEHNR and CDR2 is FQNEAQ (reference sequence). CDR3 bases: TGTGCCAGCAGCCGGACAGGGTTTAGTTTCTTT. Translated: CASSRTGFSFF.

The chain links TRBV9 to TRBJ1-6; TRBD1 matches 10 bases. Germline V CDR1 and CDR2: SGDLS, YYNGEE. The CDR3 runs 17 residues. J lost 6 bases, V lost 0 bases, and 6 bases had no gene match. CDR3 nucleotide sequence: TGTGCCAGCAGCGTAGGGGGACAGGGGCCCTCTAATTCACCCCTCCACTTT. It specifies CASSVGGQGPSNSPLHF.

The chain combines TRBV19 with TRBJ2-2; 12 nucleotides agree with TRBD1. Germline CDR1 is LNHDA and CDR2 is SQIVND (reference sequence). J lost 6 bases, V lost 5 bases, and 4 bases had no gene match. This CDR3 spans 15 amino acids. Here the CDR3 reads CASSGGTGGPGELFF. CDR3 DNA sequence: TGTGCCAGTAGTGGGGGGACAGGGGGCCCCGGGGAGCTGTTTTTT.

The V gene is TRBV11-2, the J gene TRBJ2-3; maybe TRBD2 (5 bases). Trimming pared 6 bases from V and 6 bases from J, leaving 10 bases between. The CDR3 consists of 12 residues. Germline V gene sequence: CDR1 SGHAT, CDR2 FQNNGV. The CDR3 sequence: CASSSRRDTQYF. Here the CDR3 DNA reads TGTGCCAGCAGTTCCCGGAGGGATACGCAGTATTTT. Full variable domain (missing parts from reference TRBV11-2 and TRBJ2-3): EAGVAQSPRYKIIEKRQSVAFWCNPISGHATLYWYQQILGQGPKLLIQFQNNGVVDDSQLPKDRFSAERLKGVDSTLKIQPAKLEDSAVYLCASSSRRDTQYFGPGTRLTVL.

The chain links TRBV6-5 to TRBJ1-4; the match to TRBD1 covers 7 bases. The CDR3 runs 14 residues. V was clipped by 7 bases and J by 3 bases; unmatched bases: 5. Germline V gives CDR1 MNHEY, CDR2 SVGAGI. CDR3 amino acids: CASIAGTANEKLFF. The CDR3 nucleotides are TGTGCCAGCATAGCCGGGACAGCTAATGAAAAACTGTTTTTT.

The table lists this clone with a few counts. This chain connects TRBV4-2 to TRBJ2-5; possible D gene TRBD1, 6 bases. This CDR3 has 15 amino acids. Germline loops: CDR1 LGHNA, CDR2 YNFKEQ. The V and J ends lost 0 bases and 5 bases respectively, with 13 bases between them. CDR3 residues: CASSQEEGQGETQYF. The CDR3 DNA reads as TGTGCCAGCAGCCAAGAAGAGGGGCAGGGGGAGACCCAGTACTTC.

The chain is built from TRBV2 and TRBJ2-1; 9 bases are shared with TRBD2. Germline-derived CDR1 and CDR2 are SNHLY and FYNNEI. With 4 bases clipped from V and 8 bases from J, the junction kept 9 bases outside the gene matches. The CDR3 totals 15 residues. The CDR3 DNA is TGTGCCAGCAGTGTTTCGCGGGGGGGCCCCTATGAGCAGTTCTTC. Translating gives CASSVSRGGPYEQFF. Full variable domain (remainder filled in from reference TRBV2 and TRBJ2-1): EPEVTQTPSHQVTQMGQEVILRCVPISNHLYFYWYRQILGQKVEFLVSFYNNEISEKSEIFDDQFSVERPDGSNFTLKIRSTKLEDSAMYFCASSVSRGGPYEQFFGPGTRLTVL.

The chain has TRBV11-3 and TRBJ2-2; TRBD1 agrees at 8 bases. This CDR3 has 15 amino acids. Trimming at V came to 5 bases and at J to 1 base, leaving 3 bases not matched to a gene. Germline CDR1 reads SGHNT; CDR2 reads YENEEA. Here the CDR3 DNA reads TGTGCCAGCAGCCCCGGACAGGGGAACACCGGGGAGCTGTTTTTT. This gives the protein CASSPGQGNTGELFF.

This clone was detected only a few times. The rearrangement joins TRBV4-1 to TRBJ2-7, with 10 bases aligning to TRBD1. Germline values: CDR1 MGHRA, CDR2 YSYEKL. Trimming cost V 6 bases and J 4 bases; bases outside gene matches: 9. This CDR3 contains 15 residues. The CDR3 DNA reads as TGCGCCAGCAGACTTTCCGGGACAGGGGTGTACGAGCAGTACTTC. The encoded protein is CASRLSGTGVYEQYF.